The T cell receptor (beta chain) described here comes from a study of siplizumab effects on memory and regulatory T cells. Using immunoSEQ multiplex PCR, the repertoire was profiled, and TCRdb retains in-frame clones only, with some absent. The sample lists about 100,000 clones, about 95% occurring once. Input material: Tregs sorted from blood. The origin of this receptor is a human donor in good health.

CDR3 amino acids: CASSPTRTTDTQYF. The CDR3 nucleotides read TGTGCCAGCAGCCCTACTAGGACTACAGATACGCAGTATTTT. This chain connects TRBV6-4 to TRBJ2-3; possible D gene TRBD2, 5 bases. The CDR3 spans 14 residues. Trimming took off 6 bases at V and 3 bases at J, with 13 bases between the two ends. Germline V gene sequence: CDR1 MRHNA, CDR2 SNTAGT.